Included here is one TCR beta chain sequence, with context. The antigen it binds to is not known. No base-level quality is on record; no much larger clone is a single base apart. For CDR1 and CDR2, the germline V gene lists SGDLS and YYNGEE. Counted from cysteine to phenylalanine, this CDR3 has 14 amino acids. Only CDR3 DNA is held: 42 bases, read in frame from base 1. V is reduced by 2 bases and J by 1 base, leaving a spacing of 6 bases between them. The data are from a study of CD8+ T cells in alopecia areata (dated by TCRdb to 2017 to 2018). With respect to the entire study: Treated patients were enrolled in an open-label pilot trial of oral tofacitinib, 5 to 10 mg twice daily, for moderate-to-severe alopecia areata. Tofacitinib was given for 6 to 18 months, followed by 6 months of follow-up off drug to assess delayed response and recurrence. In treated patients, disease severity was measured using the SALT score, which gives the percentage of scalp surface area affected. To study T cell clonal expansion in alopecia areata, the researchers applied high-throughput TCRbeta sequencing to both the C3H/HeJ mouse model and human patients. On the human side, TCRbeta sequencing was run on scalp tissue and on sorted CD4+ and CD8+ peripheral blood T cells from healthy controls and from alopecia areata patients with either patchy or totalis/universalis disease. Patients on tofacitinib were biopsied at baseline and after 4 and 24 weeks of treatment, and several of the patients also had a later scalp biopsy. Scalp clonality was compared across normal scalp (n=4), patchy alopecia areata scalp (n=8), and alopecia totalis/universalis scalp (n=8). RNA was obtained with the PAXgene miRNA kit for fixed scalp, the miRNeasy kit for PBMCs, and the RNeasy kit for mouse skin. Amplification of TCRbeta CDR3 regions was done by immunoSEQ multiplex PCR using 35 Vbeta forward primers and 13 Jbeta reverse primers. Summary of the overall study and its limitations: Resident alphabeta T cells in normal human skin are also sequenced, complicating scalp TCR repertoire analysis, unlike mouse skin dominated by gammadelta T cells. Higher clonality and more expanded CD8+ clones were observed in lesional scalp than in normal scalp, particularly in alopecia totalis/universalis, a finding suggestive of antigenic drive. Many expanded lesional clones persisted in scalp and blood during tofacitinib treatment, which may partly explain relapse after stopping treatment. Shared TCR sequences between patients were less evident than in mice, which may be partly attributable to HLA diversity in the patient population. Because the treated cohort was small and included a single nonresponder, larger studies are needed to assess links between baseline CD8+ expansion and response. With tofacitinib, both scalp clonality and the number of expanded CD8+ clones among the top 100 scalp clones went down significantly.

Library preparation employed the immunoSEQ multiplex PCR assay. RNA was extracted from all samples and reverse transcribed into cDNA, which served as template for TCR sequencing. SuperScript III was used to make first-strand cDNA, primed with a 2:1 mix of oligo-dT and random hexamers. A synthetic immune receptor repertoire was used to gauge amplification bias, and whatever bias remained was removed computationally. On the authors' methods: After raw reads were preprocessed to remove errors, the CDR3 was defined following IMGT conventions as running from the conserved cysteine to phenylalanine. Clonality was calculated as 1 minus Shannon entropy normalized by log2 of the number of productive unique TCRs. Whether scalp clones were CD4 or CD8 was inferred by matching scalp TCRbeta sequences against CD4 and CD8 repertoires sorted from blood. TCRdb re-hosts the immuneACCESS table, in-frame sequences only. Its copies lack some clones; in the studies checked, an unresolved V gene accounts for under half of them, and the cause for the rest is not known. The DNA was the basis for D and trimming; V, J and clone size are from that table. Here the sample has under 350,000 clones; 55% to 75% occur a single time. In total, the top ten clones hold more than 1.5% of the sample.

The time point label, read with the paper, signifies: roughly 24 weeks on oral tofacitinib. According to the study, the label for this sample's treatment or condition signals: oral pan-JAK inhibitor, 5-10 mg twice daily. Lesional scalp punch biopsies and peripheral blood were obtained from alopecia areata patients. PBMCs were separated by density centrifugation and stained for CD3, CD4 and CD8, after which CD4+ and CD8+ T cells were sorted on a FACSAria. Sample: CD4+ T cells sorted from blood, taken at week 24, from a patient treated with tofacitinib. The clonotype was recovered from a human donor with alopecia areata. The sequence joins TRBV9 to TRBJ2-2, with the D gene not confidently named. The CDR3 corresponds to CASSVDQNTGELFF. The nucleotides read TGTGCCAGCAGCGTTGACCAGAACACCGGGGAGCTGTTTTTT.